What follows are 23 T cell receptor beta chains derived from one specimen sequenced in a study of blood T cells in healthy people across ages. PCR was performed a second time for roughly 7 to 11 cycles using a sample-barcoded 5' primer and a J-beta primer mix. TCRdb reprocessed the 5' RACE reads via MiXCR and lists one record per CDR3 protein. The sample records about 1.7 million distinct CDR3 sequences, roughly 27% being singletons. Specimen: blood. Every receptor here comes from a woman aged 25-40 years in good health.

A few counts support this clonotype. An end of the junction differs from the germline gene, which may be a read error. The rearrangement joins TRBV11-1 to TRBJ2-7; 9 bases are a match to TRBD2. The CDR3 runs to 15 residues. CDR1 and CDR2 (germline): SGHAT, FQDESV (reference sequence). As DNA, the CDR3 is TGTGCCGGCAGCTTAACCGGGACTAGCCTAGGCGAGCAGTACTTC. Residues: CAGSLTGTSLGEQYF.

This clonotype occurred a few times. The chain links TRBV20-1 to TRBJ2-6; D gene uncertain. With 3 bases removed from V and 4 bases from J, the gap between germline ends came to 7 bases. This CDR3 is built from 13 residues. Germline V gives CDR1 DFQATT, CDR2 SNEGSKA (reference sequence). This CDR3 is CSASRPGANVLTF. The CDR3 region has the DNA TGCAGTGCTAGTCGCCCCGGGGCCAACGTCCTGACTTTC.

The chain employs TRBV20-1 and TRBJ1-2; 10 nucleotides match TRBD1. The J segment lost 8 bases and the V segment lost 5 bases, leaving 11 bases of the junction unmatched. Germline lookup yields CDR1 DFQATT and CDR2 SNEGSKA (reference sequence). There are 14 residues in the CDR3. CDR3 DNA sequence: TGCAGTGCTTCGCCCTCCGGGACAGGGGTCGGCTACACCTTC. It is translated as CSASPSGTGVGYTF.

The rearrangement links TRBV15 to TRBJ2-5; 9 bases are shared with TRBD2. The V gene's germline CDR1 is LNHNV and CDR2 YYDKDF (reference sequence). Trimming took 5 bases from V and 2 from J; bases not matched to a gene: 6. There are 15 residues in the CDR3. In DNA, the CDR3 is TGTGCCACCAGCCCTGAGCGGGAGGAACAAGAGACCCAGTACTTC. It is translated as CATSPEREEQETQYF.

The J gene is TRBJ1-5, the V gene TRBV12-3 or TRBV12-4, with TRBD1 as a possible D gene (5 bases). Trimming stripped 6 bases from V and 5 bases from J, with 20 bases between. The CDR3 runs to 16 residues. The chain's CDR3 is CASSLSQGEDYQPQHF. In DNA form, the CDR3 reads TGTGCCAGCAGCCTATCACAAGGGGAGGATTATCAGCCCCAGCATTTT.

This clonotype was seen repeatedly, ten times or more. V usage is TRBV28 and J usage is TRBJ1-2, with D unclear. The CDR3 loop spans 11 amino acids. The germline gives CDR1 MDHEN, CDR2 SYDVKM. V was trimmed by 2 bases and J by 4 bases, leaving 2 bases between them. Here the CDR3 DNA reads TGTGCCAGCAGTTTACTCTATGGCTACACCTTC. The encoded protein is CASSLLYGYTF.

This clonotype has only one observation. This chain uses TRBV20-1 with TRBJ1-5; D not certain. Trimming pared 0 bases from V and 8 bases from J, leaving 8 bases between. The germline V gene encodes CDR1 DFQATT and CDR2 SNEGSKA (reference sequence). The CDR3 has 12 amino acids. The CDR3 loop is CSARDQGEPQHF. The DNA of the CDR3 is TGCAGTGCTAGAGATCAAGGAGAGCCCCAGCATTTT.

V is TRBV15 and J is TRBJ2-2, with TRBD1 as a possible D gene (5 bases). In germline, CDR1 is LNHNV, CDR2 YYDKDF (reference sequence). The CDR3 is 15 amino acids. V was pared by 0 bases and J by 3 bases, with 8 bases between. CDR3 sequence (DNA): TGTGCCACCAGCAGAGAGGGGCGATACACCGGGGAGCTGTTTTTT. This sequence encodes CATSREGRYTGELFF.

The chain recombines TRBV2 with TRBJ1-2; TRBD1 aligns across 7 bases. This CDR3 comprises 15 residues. With V trimmed by 10 bases and J by 6 bases, 17 bases remained unmatched. The germline V gene has CDR1 SNHLY and CDR2 FYNNEI. The CDR3 DNA is TGTGCCACCCGGGGCCCCTGGACAGGAGGGAATGGCTACACCTTC. This codes for CATRGPWTGGNGYTF.

This chain links TRBV20-1 with TRBJ2-1, with TRBD1 matching over 10 bases. J was trimmed by 3 bases and V by 6 bases; bases with no gene match: 11. The CDR3 consists of 16 residues. Germline V gene lookup returns CDR1 DFQATT and CDR2 SNEGSKA (reference sequence). CDR3 sequence reads: CSAKRTGQGYYNEQFF. In DNA, the CDR3 is TGCAGTGCCAAGAGAACGGGACAGGGGTACTACAATGAGCAGTTCTTC.

This chain links TRBV5-1 with TRBJ2-7, with D maybe TRBD2 (5 bases). The germline gives CDR1 SGHRS, CDR2 YFSETQ. The CDR3 is 14 amino acids. Trimming removed 4 bases from V and 3 bases from J, with 14 bases in between. DNA for the CDR3: TGCGCCAGCAGCCTGCAGCGGAATTACTACGAGCAGTACTTC. This sequence encodes CASSLQRNYYEQYF.

This clonotype has at least ten counts. This chain uses TRBV12-3 or TRBV12-4 with TRBJ1-2; D is unresolved. The germline V and J ends were trimmed by 1 base and 4 bases, with 4 bases remaining between them. This CDR3 comprises 12 residues. The CDR3 sequence: CASSLGFYGYTF. For the CDR3, the DNA is TGTGCCAGCAGTTTAGGATTCTATGGCTACACCTTC.

In this sample, this clonotype turned up many times. The rearrangement joins TRBV11-2 to TRBJ2-5; 8 bases are shared with TRBD1. From germline, CDR1 is SGHAT and CDR2 FQNNGV. This CDR3 is built from 12 residues. J was trimmed by 9 bases and V by 4 bases; bases with no gene match: 4. The CDR3 DNA reads TGTGCCAGCAGCTCAAACAGGGGGGCCCAGTACTTC. Translation gives CASSSNRGAQYF.

The genes are TRBV2 and TRBJ2-3; tentatively, D is TRBD2 (6 bases). The CDR3 is 12 residues long. CDR1 is SNHLY and CDR2 is FYNNEI in the germline V gene. The ends were cut back, 5 bases at V and 8 bases at J, with 11 bases in the middle. The CDR3 nucleotides read TGTGCCAGCAGTACTCAGGGAGGTACGCAGTATTTT. Translating it yields CASSTQGGTQYF.

V usage is TRBV18 and J usage is TRBJ1-3; D gene uncertain. V was trimmed by 0 bases and J by 0 bases, leaving 15 bases between them. Germline V CDR1 and CDR2: KGHSH, LQKENI. This CDR3 is built from 18 residues. CDR3 DNA: TGTGCCAGCTCACCACCGACGGTCGGCATGAGCTCTGGAAACACCATATATTTT. Encoded protein: CASSPPTVGMSSGNTIYF. The whole variable domain, filled in from reference TRBV18 and TRBJ1-3, reads NAGVMQNPRHLVRRRGQEARLRCSPMKGHSHVYWYRQLPEEGLKFMVYLQKENIIDESGMPKERFSAEFPKEGPSILRIQQVVRGDSAAYFCASSPPTVGMSSGNTIYFGEGSWLTVV.

A word on this clonotype: A much larger clone lies one base from this, so it may be a read error. CDR3: CASEPPASEANVLTF. CDR3 DNA: TGTGCCAGCGAGCCCCCGGCTTCTGAGGCCAACGTCCTGACTTTC. The V call is TRBV6-2 or TRBV6-3, the J call TRBJ2-6; D gene uncertain. The CDR3 is 15 amino acids. Germline V lookup: CDR1 MNHEY, CDR2 SVGEGT.

The J gene is TRBJ2-1, the V gene TRBV12-3 or TRBV12-4; D is uncertain. The length of the CDR3 is 12 residues. V was cut by 3 bases and J by 15 bases, with 15 bases left in between. The CDR3 bases are TGTGCCAGCAGTTTCGTCGCGGACGAACGGTTCTTC. Translating gives CASSFVADERFF.

This clonotype has more than one count but fewer than ten. This may stem from a read error, because a much larger clone lies one nucleotide away. The V and J genes are TRBV24-1 and TRBJ2-1; D is uncertain. The CDR3 contains 11 residues. V lost 4 bases and J lost 10, with 7 bases in between. Germline CDR1 reads KGHDR; CDR2 reads SFDVKD. CDR3 protein: CATSDAYEQFF. Written as DNA, the CDR3 is TGTGCCACCAGTGACGCCTACGAGCAGTTCTTC.

The chain is built from TRBV2 and TRBJ2-5, with 8 bases matching TRBD1. The CDR3 runs to 15 residues. J lost 2 bases, V lost 4 bases, and 6 bases had no gene match. Germline values: CDR1 SNHLY, CDR2 FYNNEI. The CDR3 spells CASSGLDRAQETQYF. Written as DNA, the CDR3 is TGTGCCAGCAGTGGTTTGGACAGGGCACAAGAGACCCAGTACTTC.

The table lists this clonotype with a few counts. This rearrangement joins TRBV12-3 or TRBV12-4 to TRBJ2-7, with TRBD1 as a possible D gene (5 bases). Deletions cut 7 bases from V and 2 bases from J, with 15 bases between. This CDR3 has 14 residues. CDR3 residues: CASMKSSGPYEQYF. In DNA form, the CDR3 reads TGTGCCAGCATGAAGTCGTCAGGGCCCTACGAGCAGTACTTC.

The chain has TRBV6-1 and TRBJ1-2, with D tentatively TRBD1 (6 bases). The CDR3 is 17 residues long. Germline CDR1 is MNHNS and CDR2 is SASEGT. V was shortened by 10 bases and J by 6 bases, with 30 bases between the two germline ends. The CDR3 nucleotides are TGTGCCACCAGAGGGTCGTGGGGGGCGATTAATGCGAATGGCTACACCTTC. Protein product: CATRGSWGAINANGYTF.

This clonotype occurred many times. This chain joins TRBV6-6 and TRBJ2-7, with D possibly being TRBD1 (6 bases). CDR1 and CDR2 (germline): MNHNY, SVGAGI (reference sequence). V lost 6 bases to trimming and J lost 2 bases, with 14 bases between them. CDR3 length: 14 amino acids. This chain's CDR3 is CASRDKDSAYEQYF. Written as DNA, the CDR3 is TGTGCCAGCAGGGATAAGGACAGTGCCTACGAGCAGTACTTC.

This clonotype has only a few counts. The V and J genes are TRBV5-1 and TRBJ2-1, with 7 bases that match TRBD2. Germline assignment: CDR1 SGHRS and CDR2 YFSETQ. The CDR3 extends over 17 amino acids. After removal of 4 bases from V and 1 base from J, the junction contained 11 bases not matched to a gene. CDR3: CASSGRILAVSYNEQFF. CDR3 sequence (DNA): TGCGCCAGCAGCGGGCGGATTCTAGCGGTATCCTACAATGAGCAGTTCTTC. Full variable domain (missing parts from reference TRBV5-1 and TRBJ2-1): KAGVTQTPRYLIKTRGQQVTLSCSPISGHRSVSWYQQTPGQGLQFLFEYFSETQRNKGNFPGRFSGRQFSNSRSEMNVSTLELGDSALYLCASSGRILAVSYNEQFFGPGTRLTVL.